The 25 T cell receptor beta chains listed next were all sequenced from one sample in a study of tumor-infiltrating lymphocytes in primary liver carcinoma. A primer matching the constant region was used to make TCR beta cDNA from around 550 ng of total RNA. Modified slightly, ARM-PCR produced TCR beta libraries over three nested multiplex PCR rounds. The first two PCR rounds used TRBV1-TRBV30 forward primers with a C-beta reverse primer, approximately 11 cycles each. One entry per CDR3 protein, called by TCRdb with MiXCR from the multiplex PCR reads. The sample includes 20,000 to 30,000 distinct CDR3 sequences, around 77% of them seen just once. DNA and RNA were both co-extracted from approximately 20-30 mg of bulk tissue that had not been sorted. What was sequenced was liver tumor tissue from sampling region 5. The subset here: tumor region T5, tumor centre. The receptor set was obtained from a woman in her twenties or thirties with primary liver carcinoma and hepatitis B virus infection.

The chain is built from TRBV11-1 and TRBJ2-7; weak D call: TRBD2 (5 bases). CDR1 and CDR2 from the germline V gene are SGHAT and FQDESV (reference sequence). This CDR3 spans 12 amino acids. The ends were cut back, 7 bases at V and 4 bases at J, with 11 bases in the middle. The CDR3 nucleotides read TGTGCCAGCAACCAGACGGGATACGAGCAGTACTTC. It encodes CASNQTGYEQYF.

This chain connects TRBV11-1 to TRBJ2-1, with TRBD2 matching 10 bases. In germline, CDR1 is SGHAT, CDR2 FQDESV (reference sequence). The length of the CDR3 is 15 residues. The J segment lost 8 bases and the V segment lost 9 bases, leaving 13 bases of the junction unmatched. CDR3 DNA sequence: TGTGCCAGTAGGACCAGGACTAGCGGTTACGATGAGCAGTTCTTC. Translation: CASRTRTSGYDEQFF.

The rearrangement joins TRBV5-4 to TRBJ2-1, with D perhaps TRBD1 or TRBD2 (7 bases each). CDR1 and CDR2 from the germline V gene are SGHNT and YYREEE (reference sequence). Between the trimmed V and J ends, which lost 8 bases and 11 bases, there was a span of 17 bases. CDR3 length equals 12 residues. The CDR3 is CASSQGGNKQFF. The CDR3 region has the DNA TGTGCCAGTAGCCAGGGGGGGAATAAGCAGTTCTTC.

Turning to this clonotype: The junction differs from germline at one of its ends, possibly a read error. The V gene is TRBV4-3, the J gene TRBJ2-3; D possibly corresponds to TRBD2 (7 bases). CDR1 and CDR2 from the germline V gene are LGHNA and YSLEER. The CDR3 sequence is 21 residues long. CDR3 nucleotides: TGCGCCAGCAGCCAAGACCCCTTAACTAGTGGGAGGGCGGTGATGACAGGTACGCAGTATTTT. Translating gives CASSQDPLTSGRAVMTGTQYF.

The gene calls are TRBV4-1 and TRBJ2-1; perhaps TRBD2 as D (6 bases). Trimming stripped 4 bases from V and 7 bases from J, with 17 bases between. The CDR3 length is 15 residues. Germline CDR1 is MGHRA and CDR2 is YSYEKL. The CDR3 DNA sequence: TGCGCCAGCAGCCGAGATTGTCTAGCGAGGAATGAGCAGTTCTTC. This gives the protein CASSRDCLARNEQFF.

V usage is TRBV29-1 and J usage is TRBJ2-3, with unresolved D. Germline CDR1 SQVTM, CDR2 ANQGSEA. Between the trimmed V and J ends, which lost 5 bases and 7 bases, there was a span of 22 bases. The length of the CDR3 is 15 residues. This CDR3 is CSVISRRWAINTQYF. In nucleotides, the CDR3 is TGCAGCGTTATCAGCAGGAGATGGGCCATAAATACGCAGTATTTT.

This clonotype is termed medium-sized. V gene TRBV4-3 combines with J gene TRBJ2-3; 13 nucleotides line up with TRBD2. The ends lost 0 bases at V and 3 bases at J; junction bases unmatched: 15. This CDR3 is 21 amino acids long. Germline V gene lookup returns CDR1 LGHNA and CDR2 YSLEER. CDR3 in amino acids: CASSQDPLTSGRAVTTDTQYF. CDR3 DNA: TGCGCCAGCAGCCAAGACCCCTTAACTAGCGGGAGGGCGGTGACGACAGATACGCAGTATTTT.

J is TRBJ2-1 and V is TRBV10-3; D may be TRBD1 or TRBD2 (5 bases each). The germline gives CDR1 ENHRY, CDR2 SYGVKD. The CDR3 runs to 14 residues. V lost 8 bases to trimming and J lost 10 bases, with 21 bases between them. For the CDR3, the DNA is TGTGCCATCCGTCACACGGCGACCCGGGACGAGCAGTTCTTC. The encoded protein is CAIRHTATRDEQFF.

V gene TRBV11-3 combines with J gene TRBJ2-2; 9 nucleotides match TRBD1. Germline CDR1 is SGHNT and CDR2 is YENEEA. The CDR3 runs 14 residues. For the CDR3, the DNA is TGTGTAAGCAGTTCCTACAGGGGGCCCGGGGAGCTGTTTTTT. Translating it yields CVSSSYRGPGELFF.

The chain recombines TRBV12-3 or TRBV12-4 with TRBJ2-7; TRBD2 aligns across 11 bases. The CDR3 length is 15 residues. CDR3 sequence reads: CSSSLRLAGINEQYF. The CDR3 DNA reads as TGTAGCAGCAGTTTGAGACTAGCGGGAATCAACGAGCAGTACTTC.

The chain carries TRBV20-1 and TRBJ2-3; D gene unclear. With 0 bases removed from V and 2 bases from J, the gap between germline ends came to 6 bases. Germline CDR1 reads DFQATT; CDR2 reads SNEGSKA (reference sequence). This CDR3 is 13 amino acids long. The CDR3 loop reads CSARDPNTDTQYF. The CDR3 DNA reads as TGCAGTGCTAGAGATCCCAACACAGATACGCAGTATTTT.

The chain is built from TRBV4-3 and TRBJ2-3; TRBD2 is a possible D gene (6 bases). Trimming pared 0 bases from V and 3 bases from J, leaving 28 bases between. The CDR3 is made up of 21 amino acids. CDR1 and CDR2 from the germline V gene are LGHNA and YSLEER. The CDR3 is CASSQDPLTSSVAVTTDTQYF. DNA of the CDR3: TGCGCCAGCAGCCAAGACCCCTTAACTAGCAGTGTGGCGGTGACGACAGATACGCAGTATTTT.

V usage is TRBV4-1 and J usage is TRBJ2-1; a weak D match, TRBD2 (5 bases). The tail of the sequence fits TRBJ2-7 better, so the J call may be wrong. Germline loops: CDR1 MGHRA, CDR2 YSYEKL. This CDR3 has 15 amino acids. CDR3 region: CASSQDSLARDEQYF. As DNA, the CDR3 is TGCGCCAGCAGCCAAGATAGTCTAGCTAGGGATGAGCAGTACTTC.

In the case of this clonotype: Relative to the germline gene, one junction end is altered; a read error may explain this. The CDR3 sequence: CASSLVDTSTDMQYF. The CDR3 DNA is TGTGCCAGCAGCCTGGTGGACACAAGCACAGATATGCAGTATTTT. V gene TRBV28 combines with J gene TRBJ2-3; TRBD1 is a possible D gene (5 bases). In germline, CDR1 is MDHEN, CDR2 SYDVKM. This CDR3 is 15 amino acids long.

A note on this clonotype: One end of the junction does not line up with germline, which may come from a read error. The rearrangement links TRBV7-8 to TRBJ2-7; a weak D match, TRBD1 (5 bases). The CDR3 length is 14 residues. The germline CDR1 and CDR2 sequences are SGHVS and FQNEAQ. In DNA, the CDR3 is TGTACCAGCAGCTTACATGCCAGACAGTACGAGCAGTACTTC. It translates to CTSSLHARQYEQYF. Looking up the rest from reference TRBV7-8 and TRBJ2-7 gives the full variable domain: GAGVSQSPRYKVAKRGQDVALRCDPISGHVSLFWYQQALGQGPEFLTYFQNEAQLDKSGLPSDRFFAERPEGSVSTLKIQRTQQEDSAVYLCTSSLHARQYEQYFGPGTRLTVT.

This sequence joins TRBV25-1 and TRBJ2-7; no firm D call. The CDR3 is 13 amino acids. CDR1 MGHDK and CDR2 SYGVNS come from the germline V gene. V was trimmed by 0 bases and J by 13 bases, leaving 16 bases between them. Here the CDR3 DNA reads TGTGCCAGCAGTGAATATGTGTGGAGCCAACAATACTTC. Translating it yields CASSEYVWSQQYF.

Concerning this clonotype itself: Since the CDR3 does not end with the conserved phenylalanine or tryptophan, this likely comes from a read error. CDR3 in DNA: TGTGCCAGCAGTTTTGATAGTATGAAGTGGGGCACAGATACGCAGTATTCT. Translation: CASSFDSMKWGTDTQYS. V usage is TRBV28 and J usage is TRBJ2-3; no firm D call. Germline V gene lookup returns CDR1 MDHEN and CDR2 SYDVKM. The CDR3 runs 17 residues. The germline V and J ends were trimmed by 3 bases and 1 base, with 17 bases remaining between them.

By share, this clonotype counts as medium-sized. The gene calls are TRBV5-4 and TRBJ2-2, with D perhaps TRBD1 (6 bases). Germline CDR1 is SGHNT and CDR2 is YYREEE (reference sequence). Trimming shortened V by 0 bases and J by 1 base, and 7 bases separated the two germline ends. This CDR3 comprises 15 residues. The CDR3 nucleotides are TGTGCCAGCAGCTTGGACAGGGAGAACACCGGGGAGCTGTTTTTT. Its translation is CASSLDRENTGELFF.

A remark on this clonotype: One end of the junction is discordant with germline, which a read error may explain. V usage is TRBV5-4 and J usage is TRBJ2-3, with D possibly TRBD1 on 5 matching bases. This CDR3 comprises 17 residues. CDR1 and CDR2 (germline): SGHNT, YYREEE (reference sequence). The CDR3 protein is CGSCIDGHPPPTDTQYF. Written as DNA, the CDR3 is TGTGGCAGCTGCATAGACGGACACCCTCCACCCACAGATACGCAGTATTTT.

A word on this clonotype: Relative to the germline gene, one junction end is altered; a read error may explain this. The gene calls are TRBV13 and TRBJ1-2; D call uncertain. The CDR3 is 15 residues long. From germline, CDR1 is PRHDT and CDR2 FYEKMQ (reference sequence). The CDR3 here is CANSPRYGRGYGYTF. For the CDR3, the DNA is TGTGCCAACAGCCCCCGTTACGGACGCGGCTATGGCTACACCTTC.

Remarks on this clonotype: One junction end does not reproduce the germline sequence, and a read error may be involved. V usage is TRBV11-2 and J usage is TRBJ2-2; 10 bases map to TRBD2. The CDR3 totals 16 residues. CDR1 is SGHAT and CDR2 is FQNNGV in the germline V gene. DNA of the CDR3: TGTACCAGCAGCTCGACACGTAGCGGGAGGTCTGGGAAGCTGTTTTTT. Its protein product is CTSSSTRSGRSGKLFF. Using reference TRBV11-2 and TRBJ2-2 for the parts outside the CDR3, the full variable domain is EAGVAQSPRYKIIEKRQSVAFWCNPISGHATLYWYQQILGQGPKLLIQFQNNGVVDDSQLPKDRFSAERLKGVDSTLKIQPAKLEDSAVYLCTSSSTRSGRSGKLFFGEGSRLTVL.

For this clonotype: Compared with germline, one end of the junction differs, possibly owing to a read error. V usage is TRBV9 and J usage is TRBJ1-2, with 7 bases identical to TRBD1. This CDR3 is 13 amino acids long. CDR1 is SGDLS, CDR2 YYNGEE, per germline. The CDR3 DNA sequence: TGTGCCTGCAGCGTTACAGGGGAGGAAAGCTACACCTTC. Translated: CACSVTGEESYTF.

About this clonotype itself: An end of the junction differs from the germline gene, which may be a read error. The chain uses TRBV11-2 and TRBJ2-7; no clear D. Germline CDR1 reads SGHAT; CDR2 reads FQNNGV. This CDR3 spans 14 amino acids. CDR3 DNA sequence: TGTACCAGCATTACCACCGGGCTCGCCGAGGAGCAGTACTTC. It codes for CTSITTGLAEEQYF.

A note on this clonotype: The junction differs from germline at one of its ends, possibly a read error. The chain combines TRBV5-4 with TRBJ2-2; a possible D gene is TRBD2 (5 bases). This CDR3 comprises 14 residues. From germline, CDR1 is SGHNT and CDR2 YYREEE (reference sequence). CDR3 sequence: CASSSVDTHRELFF. CDR3 DNA: TGTGCCAGCAGCTCCGTCGACACTCATAGGGAGCTGTTCTTT.

A remark on this clonotype: An end of the junction does not agree with germline; a read error may underlie this. The J gene is TRBJ1-1, the V gene TRBV6-1; D is possibly TRBD1 (5 bases). In germline, CDR1 is MNHNS, CDR2 SASEGT. The CDR3 length is 13 residues. The CDR3 here is CASSEGTNTEAFF. Here the CDR3 DNA reads TGTGCCAGCAGCGAAGGGACGAACACTGAAGCTTTCTTT.